The entry that follows covers one TCR beta chain sequence. Its antigen is as yet unknown. Data came from immunoSEQ multiplex PCR; TCRdb stores just in-frame clones and leaves some out. Of roughly 59,000 clones listed, 80% to 95% are singletons. This entry is derived from a study of cytomegalovirus exposure and HLA in healthy donors. Turning to the study itself: The approximately 680 first-cohort repertoires and the roughly 130 validation repertoires shared the same platform, a later analysis reported.

Germline V gene lookup returns CDR1 SGHAT and CDR2 FQNNGV. The CDR3 is 17 residues long. V lost 4 bases to trimming and J lost 3 bases; unmatched junction nucleotides: 9. Study-level points and caveats: Reports showed the classifier diagnosing cytomegalovirus status with high specificity and sensitivity. Cytomegalovirus-associated TCR beta chains were listed, numbering approximately 150. In the approximately 130 validation repertoires, under 95% of cluster scores exceeded 0, per a later analysis.

This TCR was recovered from a man aged 18 to 35 in good health and CMV-seropositive. The sequenced material came from PBMCs. The gene calls are TRBV11-2 and TRBJ1-1; 12 bases match TRBD1. The CDR3 sequence: CASSYGTGGPADTEAFF. The CDR3 DNA follows: TGTGCCAGCAGCTATGGGACAGGGGGCCCGGCGGACACTGAAGCTTTCTTT.